These 14 T cell receptor beta chains came from one sample sequenced in a study of T cells after yellow fever vaccination. TCRdb re-analysed the 5' RACE reads in MiXCR, keeping a single row per CDR3 protein. Of a few hundred thousand distinct CDR3 sequences in the sample, roughly 4.3% are singletons; the top ten hold about 24%. The source material was PBMCs, sampled 5 days after the yellow fever booster vaccination. The receptors come from a man younger than 35 who received the YFV17D yellow fever vaccine.

V gene TRBV12-3 or TRBV12-4 combines with J gene TRBJ1-1; unclear D gene. CDR3 length: 14 residues. V was cut by 5 bases and J by 1 base, with 11 bases left in between. The CDR3: CASSPQSTNTEAFF. Written as DNA, the CDR3 is TGTGCCAGCAGTCCGCAGTCGACGAACACTGAAGCTTTCTTT.

The table lists this clonotype with a few counts. The V and J genes are TRBV6-5 and TRBJ1-2; D perhaps matches TRBD1 (5 bases). CDR1 and CDR2 from the germline V gene are MNHEY and SVGAGI. Between the trimmed V and J ends, which lost 2 bases and 6 bases, there was a span of 16 bases. This CDR3 is built from 15 residues. This CDR3 reads CASSYASAGRDGYTF. The CDR3 DNA reads as TGTGCCAGCAGTTACGCCTCCGCAGGGCGCGATGGCTACACCTTC.

The chain combines TRBV20-1 with TRBJ1-1; maybe TRBD1 (6 bases). The CDR3 length is 16 residues. Germline CDR1 reads DFQATT; CDR2 reads SNEGSKA (reference sequence). V lost 3 bases and J 1 base, leaving 18 bases between the germline ends. CDR3 coding DNA: TGCAGTGCTAGGCCAGGGGACCTTACCTCGAACACTGAAGCTTTCTTT. It translates to CSARPGDLTSNTEAFF.

This clonotype has a count of ten or more. The rearrangement joins TRBV2 to TRBJ2-5; TRBD1 matches at 8 bases. The germline V gene has CDR1 SNHLY and CDR2 FYNNEI. The CDR3 runs to 13 residues. V gave up 6 bases and J gave up 5 bases; unmatched junction bases: 5. The CDR3 loop reads CASRGTGWETQYF. As DNA, the CDR3 is TGTGCCAGCAGGGGGACAGGTTGGGAGACCCAGTACTTC.

This clonotype was recorded many times. The V gene is TRBV5-6, the J gene TRBJ2-1; no reliable D call. With 0 bases removed from V and 6 bases from J, the gap between germline ends came to 13 bases. Germline V gene sequence: CDR1 SGHDT, CDR2 YYEEEE. The CDR3 has 15 amino acids. The CDR3 loop reads CASSLAFRVANEQFF. The CDR3 DNA is TGTGCCAGCAGCTTGGCTTTTAGGGTCGCCAATGAGCAGTTCTTC.

The chain carries TRBV18 and TRBJ2-3; 7 nucleotides agree with TRBD2. The CDR3 has 15 amino acids. In germline, CDR1 is KGHSH, CDR2 LQKENI. V was clipped by 2 bases and J by 2 bases; unmatched bases: 4. In DNA form, the CDR3 reads TGTGCCAGCTCACCAGGCCTAGCGGACACAGATACGCAGTATTTT. Translation: CASSPGLADTDTQYF.

This clonotype has more than one count but fewer than ten. This rearrangement joins TRBV15 to TRBJ2-7, with no clear D. CDR1 and CDR2 from the germline V gene are LNHNV and YYDKDF (reference sequence). V was clipped by 0 bases and J by 2 bases, with 5 bases between them. This CDR3 spans 13 amino acids. The DNA for the CDR3 is TGTGCCACCAGCAGAGATCCAACCTACGAGCAGTACTTC. Its protein product is CATSRDPTYEQYF.

This clonotype has at least ten counts. The CDR3 here is CASRGGGGLFNEQFF. Here the CDR3 DNA reads TGTGCCAGCAGGGGGGGTGGGGGCCTCTTCAATGAGCAGTTCTTC. The rearrangement links TRBV12-3 or TRBV12-4 to TRBJ2-1; D tentatively fits TRBD1 or TRBD2 (6 bases each). V gave up 6 bases and J gave up 6 bases, with 18 bases separating them. The CDR3 length is 15 residues.

In its sample, this clonotype was seen many times. The genes are TRBV18 and TRBJ2-1; 11 bases align to TRBD2. Germline CDR1 is KGHSH and CDR2 is LQKENI. V was clipped by 4 bases and J by 4 bases; unmatched bases: 12. The CDR3 covers 18 residues. The CDR3 DNA is TGTGCCAGCTCACTCCTCCCGACTAGCGGGGACCGTTACAATGAGCAGTTCTTC. As protein: CASSLLPTSGDRYNEQFF.

This clonotype was picked up a small number of times. The chain couples TRBV27 to TRBJ2-3; a possible D gene is TRBD1 (6 bases). The germline gives CDR1 MNHEY, CDR2 SMNVEV (reference sequence). V shed 6 bases and J shed 4 bases, with 14 bases lying between them. The CDR3 loop spans 14 amino acids. CDR3 coding DNA: TGTGCCAGCAGGAGGGGGTCTCCCTCAGATACGCAGTATTTT. Its translation: CASRRGSPSDTQYF.

This clonotype turned up a few times. The chain links TRBV12-3 or TRBV12-4 to TRBJ1-2; 9 bases are shared with TRBD1. There are 17 residues in the CDR3. Unmatched junction bases numbered 15, after V lost 5 bases and J lost 5 bases. CDR3 bases: TGTGCCAGCAGTCCCTACCGTTGGGACAGGGAAGAGTATGGCTACACCTTC. As protein: CASSPYRWDREEYGYTF.

V usage is TRBV20-1 and J usage is TRBJ1-1; possible D gene TRBD1, 6 bases. V was trimmed by 6 bases and J by 2 bases, leaving 13 bases between them. The CDR3 is made up of 13 amino acids. The germline V gene has CDR1 DFQATT and CDR2 SNEGSKA (reference sequence). CDR3 sequence (DNA): TGCAGTGCACAGGGAGGTGGCAACACTGAAGCTTTCTTT. It translates to CSAQGGGNTEAFF.

This clonotype was counted ten times or more. The chain uses TRBV4-3 and TRBJ2-7; D is ambiguous. The CDR3 consists of 14 residues. The V end lost 0 bases, the J end lost 3 bases, and 9 bases lay between the germline ends. Germline values: CDR1 LGHNA, CDR2 YSLEER. The CDR3 region is CASSQDLGYYEQYF. CDR3 DNA sequence: TGCGCCAGCAGCCAAGATCTAGGGTACTACGAGCAGTACTTC.

With regard to this clonotype: This may be a read error, as it is one base from a much larger clone. The chain carries TRBV9 and TRBJ1-2; D gene uncertain. The V end lost 4 bases, the J end lost 4 bases, and 14 bases lay between the germline ends. Germline-derived CDR1 and CDR2 are SGDLS and YYNGEE. The CDR3 has 14 amino acids. The CDR3 is CASSSKPGRYGYTF. CDR3 sequence (DNA): TGTGCCAGCAGCTCCAAGCCCGGACGCTATGGCTACACCTTC.